This T cell receptor beta chain is from a study of radiotherapy plus CTLA-4 blockade in lung cancer. Points from the study as a whole: After treatment with radiotherapy plus ipilimumab, TCR clones that came from the tumor expanded in blood.

Clones were read by immunoSEQ multiplex PCR, and TCRdb kept only the in-frame ones, dropping some. The sample has 45,000 to 60,000 clones, 70% to 80% seen once; the top ten hold about 8%. The CDR3 runs 14 residues. With 5 bases removed from V and 8 bases from J, the gap between germline ends came to 16 bases. CDR1 is MNHEY and CDR2 is SMNVEV in the germline V gene (reference sequence). Comments on this clone: Its matching antigen is unknown.

Patients had chemo-refractory metastatic non-small-cell lung cancer and received focal radiation plus CTLA-4 blockade that used ipilimumab. The sequencing used peripheral blood, collected from a patient treated with radiotherapy plus ipilimumab. The chain links TRBV27 to TRBJ1-3, with a weak D call TRBD1 (5 bases). This sequence was found in a human donor with non-small cell lung cancer who had a complete response to radiotherapy plus ipilimumab. The CDR3 coding sequence is TGTGCCAGCAGTACCCGGACGGGAGGGGACACCATATATTTT. As protein: CASSTRTGGDTIYF.